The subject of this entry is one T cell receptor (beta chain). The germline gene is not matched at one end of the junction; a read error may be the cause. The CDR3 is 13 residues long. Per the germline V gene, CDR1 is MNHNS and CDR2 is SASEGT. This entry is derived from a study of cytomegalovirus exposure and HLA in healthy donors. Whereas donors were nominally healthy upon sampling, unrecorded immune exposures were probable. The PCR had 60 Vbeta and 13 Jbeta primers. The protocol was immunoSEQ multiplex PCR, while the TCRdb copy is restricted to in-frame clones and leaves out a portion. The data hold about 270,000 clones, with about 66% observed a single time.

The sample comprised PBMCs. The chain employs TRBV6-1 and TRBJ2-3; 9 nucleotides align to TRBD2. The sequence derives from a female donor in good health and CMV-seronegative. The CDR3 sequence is CVSHSGGFDTQYF. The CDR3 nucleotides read TGTGTCAGCCACAGCGGGGGGTTCGATACGCAGTATTTT.